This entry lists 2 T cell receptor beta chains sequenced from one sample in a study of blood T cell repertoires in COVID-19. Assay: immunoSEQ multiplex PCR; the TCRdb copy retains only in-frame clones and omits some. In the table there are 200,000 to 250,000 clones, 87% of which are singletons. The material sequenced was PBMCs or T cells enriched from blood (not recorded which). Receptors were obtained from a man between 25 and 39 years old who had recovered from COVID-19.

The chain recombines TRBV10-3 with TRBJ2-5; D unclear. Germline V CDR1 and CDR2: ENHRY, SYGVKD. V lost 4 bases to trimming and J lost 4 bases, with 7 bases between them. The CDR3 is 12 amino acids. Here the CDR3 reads CAISVALETQYF. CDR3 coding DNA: TGTGCCATCAGTGTGGCTTTAGAGACCCAGTACTTC.

The CDR3 is CASSPKQGPRLTDTQYF. The CDR3 DNA sequence: TGCGCCAGCAGCCCCAAACAGGGTCCTCGACTCACAGATACGCAGTATTTT. The V and J genes are TRBV5-1 and TRBJ2-3; possible D gene TRBD1, 6 bases. CDR1 is SGHRS and CDR2 is YFSETQ in the germline V gene. V gave up 4 bases and J gave up 2 bases, with 20 bases separating them. The CDR3 is made up of 17 amino acids.